This T cell receptor beta chain appears in the sequencing data of a study of cytomegalovirus exposure and HLA in healthy donors. Unrecorded immune exposures were likely, despite nominal health at sampling. Findings and limits, study-wide: Accounts indicate the classifier identified cytomegalovirus status with strong specificity and sensitivity. A later analysis linked a missense DCLRE1C variant to TCR beta V- and J-gene trimming.

This clone occurred a few times. The antigen is not known. This PCR relied on a set of 60 Vbeta primers and 13 Jbeta primers. Using immunoSEQ multiplex PCR, the repertoire was profiled, and TCRdb retains in-frame clones only, with some absent. The sample yields roughly 100,000 clones, less than 9.5% seen once. The sample comprised PBMCs. This sequence originates from a man aged 50 to 59 in good health and CMV-seropositive.

The CDR3 sequence: CAWSGTSGQPQHF. The DNA of the CDR3 is TGTGCCTGGAGTGGAACTTCGGGTCAGCCCCAGCATTTT. V and J are TRBV30 and TRBJ1-5; D uncertain. Germline V CDR1 and CDR2: GTSNPN, SVGIG (reference sequence). CDR3 size: 13 residues. Trimming pared 1 base from V and 6 bases from J, leaving 10 bases between.